This paragraph reports one T cell receptor beta chain. In the study's own analysis: Reference gene primer amplification gave estimated nucleated cell counts. Data came from immunoSEQ multiplex PCR; TCRdb stores just in-frame clones and leaves some out. V, J and clone size reflect that table, while D and trimming were determined from the DNA. The sample has some 57,000 clones; more than 75% are singletons. The data stem from a study of blood T cell repertoires in COVID-19. Study overall: There were acute and convalescent COVID-19 samples, and they came from the United States, Italy and Spain. The cDNA or gDNA used as material had been derived from T cells, B-cell-depleted T cells, or PBMCs.

The sequence came from a man in his 70s with acute or convalescent COVID-19. The sample consisted of peripheral blood.

The CDR3, as DNA: TGTGCCATCAGAGTAGCGGGAGAGATTTCCTACGAGCAGTACTTC. As protein: CAIRVAGEISYEQYF. This chain uses TRBV10-3 with TRBJ2-7; 9 bases map to TRBD2. The CDR3 runs to 15 residues. The germline gives CDR1 ENHRY, CDR2 SYGVKD. Germline trimming cut 6 bases from V and 1 base from J; bases unmatched to any gene: 7.